The next 3 T cell receptor beta chains were all read from a single sample in a study of blood T cell repertoires in COVID-19. Profiled with immunoSEQ multiplex PCR; TCRdb holds only in-frame clones, not every one. The profile shows 70,000 to 80,000 clones, 87% of them singletons. Sequencing used peripheral blood. The receptor set was obtained from a woman between 45 and 65 years old with acute or convalescent COVID-19.

This clone was seen just once. The chain is built from TRBV7-3 and TRBJ1-2; 7 bases agree with TRBD1. The CDR3 covers 13 residues. Trimming took 4 bases from V and 5 from J; bases not matched to a gene: 4. Germline V gene data show CDR1 as SGHTA and CDR2 as FQGTGA. The CDR3 DNA reads as TGTGCCAGCAGCTCAGGGACAGCGTATGGCTACACCTTC. This encodes CASSSGTAYGYTF.

This chain uses TRBV9 with TRBJ2-5; D is perhaps TRBD1 (5 bases). This CDR3 spans 13 amino acids. Trimming took 3 bases from V and 2 from J, leaving 8 bases between them. Germline assignment: CDR1 SGDLS and CDR2 YYNGEE. CDR3 amino acids: CASSGTQQETQYF. The CDR3 coding sequence is TGTGCCAGCAGCGGGACACAACAAGAGACCCAGTACTTC.

V usage is TRBV28 and J usage is TRBJ2-1; 11 bases map to TRBD2. The CDR3 loop spans 15 amino acids. Looked up from germline, CDR1 is MDHEN and CDR2 is SYDVKM. V was clipped by 6 bases and J by 3 bases; unmatched bases: 4. CDR3 in amino acids: CASRGLAENYNEQFF. The CDR3 nucleotides read TGTGCCAGCAGGGGACTAGCGGAAAACTACAATGAGCAGTTCTTC.